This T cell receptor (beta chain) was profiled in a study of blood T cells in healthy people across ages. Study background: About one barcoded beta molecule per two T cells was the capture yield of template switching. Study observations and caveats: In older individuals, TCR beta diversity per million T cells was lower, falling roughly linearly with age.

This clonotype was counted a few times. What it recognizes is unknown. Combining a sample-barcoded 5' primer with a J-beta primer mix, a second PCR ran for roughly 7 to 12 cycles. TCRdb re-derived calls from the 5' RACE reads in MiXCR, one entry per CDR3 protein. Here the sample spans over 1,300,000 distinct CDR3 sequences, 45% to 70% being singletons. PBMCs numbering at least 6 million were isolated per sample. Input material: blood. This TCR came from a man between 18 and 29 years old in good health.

In DNA form, the CDR3 reads TGTGCCAGCAGTGTCACGAGGGCGGTCTATGGCTACACCTTC. Its protein is CASSVTRAVYGYTF. The rearrangement links TRBV28 to TRBJ1-2; no clear D gene. The CDR3 consists of 14 residues. The germline V gene encodes CDR1 MDHEN and CDR2 SYDVKM. Trimming stripped 5 bases from V and 4 bases from J, with 14 bases between.